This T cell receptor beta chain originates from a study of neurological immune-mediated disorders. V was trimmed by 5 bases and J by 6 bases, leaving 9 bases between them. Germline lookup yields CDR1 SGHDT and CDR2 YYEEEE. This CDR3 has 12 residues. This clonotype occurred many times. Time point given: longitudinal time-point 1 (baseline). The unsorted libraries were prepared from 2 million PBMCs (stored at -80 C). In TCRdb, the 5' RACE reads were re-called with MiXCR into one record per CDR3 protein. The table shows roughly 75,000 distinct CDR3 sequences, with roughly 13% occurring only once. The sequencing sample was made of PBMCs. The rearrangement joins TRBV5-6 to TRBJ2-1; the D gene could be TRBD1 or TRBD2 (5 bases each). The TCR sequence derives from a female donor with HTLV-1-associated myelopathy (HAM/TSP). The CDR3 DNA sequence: TGTGCCAGCAGTCGTGGGACCAATGAGCAGTTCTTC. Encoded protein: CASSRGTNEQFF. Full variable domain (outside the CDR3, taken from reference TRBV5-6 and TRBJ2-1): DAGVTQSPTHLIKTRGQQVTLRCSPKSGHDTVSWYQQALGQGPQFIFQYYEEEERQRGNFPDRFSGHQFPNYSSELNVNALLLGDSALYLCASSRGTNEQFFGPGTRLTVL.